This TCR beta chain was sequenced during a study of OX40 agonist ivuxolimab in advanced cancers. The overall study: The patients received ivuxolimab by intravenous route every 2 weeks at 0.01 to 10 mg/kg. Partial responses occurred in three patients (one hepatocellular carcinoma, two cutaneous melanoma). Points from the study as a whole: The study found that CD8+ T cells averaged more expanded clones than CD4+.

Clones were read by immunoSEQ multiplex PCR, and TCRdb kept only the in-frame ones, dropping some. The sample lists around 60,000 clones; around 93% were seen once. Enrollment shut out patients with autoimmune disease history or systemic immunosuppression. Germline CDR1 reads SGHVS; CDR2 reads FNYEAQ. V was pared by 5 bases and J by 8 bases, with 11 bases of the junction left unmatched. The CDR3 covers 15 residues. On this clone itself: What it binds is not known.

The receptor's source is an adult with an advanced solid tumor such as melanoma, head and neck, liver or kidney cancer. The genes are TRBV7-6 and TRBJ2-1; 8 bases agree with TRBD2. The sample here was CD4+ or CD8+ T cells sorted from blood, taken in a trial of the OX40 agonist ivuxolimab. The CDR3 bases are TGTGCCAGCAGCCCAGGAACGCGCGGGGGGTATGAGCAGTTCTTC. This sequence encodes CASSPGTRGGYEQFF.